This T cell receptor (beta chain) appears in the sequencing data of a study of cytomegalovirus exposure and HLA in healthy donors. Concerning this clone: The target antigen is unknown.

Trimming took off 1 base at V and 0 bases at J, with 7 bases between the two ends. Germline V lookup: CDR1 SGHNT, CDR2 YYREEE (reference sequence). CDR3 length: 14 amino acids. The study's findings and limits: Reports described diagnosis of cytomegalovirus status by the classifier as highly specific and sensitive.

The assay was immunoSEQ multiplex PCR, and TCRdb's table has in-frame clones only and misses some. The sample gives a few hundred thousand clones, 90% of which show up once; roughly 0.38% is in the top ten. The V and J genes are TRBV5-4 and TRBJ1-1, with D possibly being TRBD1 (6 bases). Source material: PBMCs. The sequence came from a woman younger than 30 in good health and CMV-seronegative. CDR3 sequence reads: CASSLRGMNTEAFF. In DNA form, the CDR3 reads TGTGCCAGCAGCTTGAGGGGGATGAACACTGAAGCTTTCTTT. Based on the CDR3 plus reference TRBV5-4 and TRBJ1-1, the full variable domain is ETGVTQSPTHLIKTRGQQVTLRCSSQSGHNTVSWYQQALGQGPQFIFQYYREEENGRGNFPPRFSGLQFPNYSSELNVNALELDDSALYLCASSLRGMNTEAFFGQGTRLTVV.